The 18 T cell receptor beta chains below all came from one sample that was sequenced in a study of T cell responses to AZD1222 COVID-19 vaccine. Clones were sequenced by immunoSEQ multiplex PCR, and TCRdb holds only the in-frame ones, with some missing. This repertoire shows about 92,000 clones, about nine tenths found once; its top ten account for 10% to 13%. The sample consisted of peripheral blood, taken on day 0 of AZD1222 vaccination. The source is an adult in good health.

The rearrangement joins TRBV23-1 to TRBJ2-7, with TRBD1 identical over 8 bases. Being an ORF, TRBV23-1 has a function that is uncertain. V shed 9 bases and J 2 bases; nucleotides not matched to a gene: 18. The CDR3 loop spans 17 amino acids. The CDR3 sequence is CARIKRHRGQGAYEQYF. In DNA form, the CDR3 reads TGCGCCAGGATAAAGCGACACCGTGGACAGGGAGCCTACGAGCAGTACTTC.

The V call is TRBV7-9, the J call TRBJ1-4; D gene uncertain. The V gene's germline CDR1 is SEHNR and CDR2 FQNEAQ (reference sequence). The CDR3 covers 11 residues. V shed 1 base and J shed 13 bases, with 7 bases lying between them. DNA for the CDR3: TGTGCCAGCAGCTTAGAAGGAGGACTGTTTTTT. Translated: CASSLEGGLFF.

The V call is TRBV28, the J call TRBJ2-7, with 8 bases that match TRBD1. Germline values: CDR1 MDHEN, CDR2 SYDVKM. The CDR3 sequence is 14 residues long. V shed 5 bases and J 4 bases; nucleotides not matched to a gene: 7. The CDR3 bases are TGTGCCAGCAGTGCAGGGGGCAATAGGTACGAGCAGTACTTC. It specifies CASSAGGNRYEQYF. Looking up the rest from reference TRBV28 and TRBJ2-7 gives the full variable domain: DVKVTQSSRYLVKRTGEKVFLECVQDMDHENMFWYRQDPGLGLRLIYFSYDVKMKEKGDIPEGYSVSREKKERFSLILESASTNQTSMYLCASSAGGNRYEQYFGPGTRLTVT.

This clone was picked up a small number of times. The CDR3 region is CASSLGRQAGNTIYF. The DNA for the CDR3 is TGTGCCAGCAGTTTGGGGAGACAAGCTGGAAACACCATATATTTT. This chain joins TRBV2 and TRBJ1-3; D unresolved. Trimming took 5 bases from V and 2 from J, leaving 13 bases between them. From germline, CDR1 is SNHLY and CDR2 FYNNEI. This CDR3 is 15 amino acids long.

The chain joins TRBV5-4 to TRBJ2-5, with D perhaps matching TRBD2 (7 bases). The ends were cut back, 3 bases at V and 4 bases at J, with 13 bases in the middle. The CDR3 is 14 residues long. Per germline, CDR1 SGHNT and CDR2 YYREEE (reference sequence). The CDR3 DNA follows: TGTGCCAGCAGCTCTAACGGGGGGCCAGAGACCCAGTACTTC. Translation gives CASSSNGGPETQYF.

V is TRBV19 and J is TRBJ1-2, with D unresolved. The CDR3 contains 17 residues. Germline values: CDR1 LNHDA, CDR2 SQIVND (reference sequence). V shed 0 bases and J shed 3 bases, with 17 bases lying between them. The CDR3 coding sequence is TGTGCCAGTAGTATAGATCGAGGTACGGTCAGTCACTATGGCTACACCTTC. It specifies CASSIDRGTVSHYGYTF.

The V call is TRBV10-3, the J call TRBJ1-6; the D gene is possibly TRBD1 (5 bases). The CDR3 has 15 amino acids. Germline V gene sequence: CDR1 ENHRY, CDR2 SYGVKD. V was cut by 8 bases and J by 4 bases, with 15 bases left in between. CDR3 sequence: CAIRDSGGYNSPLHF. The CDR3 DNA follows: TGTGCCATCCGCGACAGTGGGGGATATAATTCACCCCTCCACTTT.

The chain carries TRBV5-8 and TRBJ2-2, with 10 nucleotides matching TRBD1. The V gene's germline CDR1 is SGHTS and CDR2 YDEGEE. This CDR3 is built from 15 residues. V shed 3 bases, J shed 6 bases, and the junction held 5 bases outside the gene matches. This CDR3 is CASSWDRGWPGELFF. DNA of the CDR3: TGTGCCAGCAGCTGGGACAGGGGATGGCCCGGGGAGCTGTTTTTT.

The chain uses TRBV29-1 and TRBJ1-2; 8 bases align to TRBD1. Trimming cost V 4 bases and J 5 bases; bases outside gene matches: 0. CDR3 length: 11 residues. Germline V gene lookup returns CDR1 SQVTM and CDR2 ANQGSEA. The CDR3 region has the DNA TGCAGCGTTGGGACAGGGTATGGCTACACCTTC. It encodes CSVGTGYGYTF.

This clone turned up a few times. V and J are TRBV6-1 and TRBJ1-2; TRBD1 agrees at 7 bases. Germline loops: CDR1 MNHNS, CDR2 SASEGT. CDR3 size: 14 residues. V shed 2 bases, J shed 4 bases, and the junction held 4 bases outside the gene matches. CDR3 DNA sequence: TGTGCCAGCAGTGAAAGGGCAGGGGGCTATGGCTACACCTTC. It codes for CASSERAGGYGYTF.

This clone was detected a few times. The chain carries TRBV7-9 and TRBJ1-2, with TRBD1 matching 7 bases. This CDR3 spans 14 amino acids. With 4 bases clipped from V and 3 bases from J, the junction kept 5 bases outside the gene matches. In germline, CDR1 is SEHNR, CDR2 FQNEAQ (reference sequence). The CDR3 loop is CASSWTGQHYGYTF. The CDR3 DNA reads TGTGCCAGCAGCTGGACGGGACAGCACTATGGCTACACCTTC.

In DNA, the CDR3 is TGTGCCAGCAGCCTAACGGGCGGAGGTAATTCACCCCTCCACTTT. Residues: CASSLTGGGNSPLHF. The V and J genes are TRBV6-2 or TRBV6-3 and TRBJ1-6; D gene ambiguous. Germline V CDR1 and CDR2: MNHEY, SVGEGT. V lost 6 bases to trimming and J lost 6 bases, with 15 bases between them. This CDR3 contains 15 residues.

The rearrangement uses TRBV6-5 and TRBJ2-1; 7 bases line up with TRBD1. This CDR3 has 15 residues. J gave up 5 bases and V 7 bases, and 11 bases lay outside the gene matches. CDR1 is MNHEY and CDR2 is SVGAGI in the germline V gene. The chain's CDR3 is CASKSTGKPNNEQFF. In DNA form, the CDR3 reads TGTGCCAGCAAATCGACAGGGAAACCCAACAATGAGCAGTTCTTC.

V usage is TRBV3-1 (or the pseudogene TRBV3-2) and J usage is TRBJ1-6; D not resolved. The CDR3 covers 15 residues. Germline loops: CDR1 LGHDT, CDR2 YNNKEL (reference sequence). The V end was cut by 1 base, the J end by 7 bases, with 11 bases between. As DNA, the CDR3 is TGTGCCAGCAGCCAAGGAGCAGGCCCCAATTCACCCCTCCACTTT. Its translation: CASSQGAGPNSPLHF.

The CDR3 region is CASRSPRDGNTEAFF. For the CDR3, the DNA is TGTGCCAGTAGGTCCCCGAGGGACGGGAACACTGAAGCTTTCTTT. The chain joins TRBV19 to TRBJ1-1, with D possibly being TRBD1 (5 bases). CDR1 and CDR2 from the germline V gene are LNHDA and SQIVND (reference sequence). V gave up 6 bases and J gave up 1 base, with 15 bases separating them. This CDR3 contains 15 residues.

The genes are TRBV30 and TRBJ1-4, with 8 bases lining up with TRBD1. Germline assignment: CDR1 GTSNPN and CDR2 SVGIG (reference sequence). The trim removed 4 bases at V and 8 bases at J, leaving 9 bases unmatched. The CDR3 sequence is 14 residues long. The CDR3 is CAWMSGQGGEKLFF. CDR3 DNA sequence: TGTGCCTGGATGAGCGGACAGGGTGGCGAAAAACTGTTTTTT.

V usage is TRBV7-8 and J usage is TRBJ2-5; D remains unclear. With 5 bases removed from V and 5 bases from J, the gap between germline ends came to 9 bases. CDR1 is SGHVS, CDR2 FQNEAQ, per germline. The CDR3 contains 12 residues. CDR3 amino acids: CASSQARETQYF. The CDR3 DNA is TGTGCCAGCAGCCAAGCGAGGGAGACCCAGTACTTC.

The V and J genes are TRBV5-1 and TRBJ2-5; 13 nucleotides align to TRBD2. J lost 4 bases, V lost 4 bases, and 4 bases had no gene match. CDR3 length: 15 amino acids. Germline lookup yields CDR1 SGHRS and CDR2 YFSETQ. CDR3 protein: CASSPGLAGLETQYF. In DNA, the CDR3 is TGCGCCAGCAGCCCGGGACTAGCGGGGCTAGAGACCCAGTACTTC. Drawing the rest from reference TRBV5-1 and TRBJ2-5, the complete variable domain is KAGVTQTPRYLIKTRGQQVTLSCSPISGHRSVSWYQQTPGQGLQFLFEYFSETQRNKGNFPGRFSGRQFSNSRSEMNVSTLELGDSALYLCASSPGLAGLETQYFGPGTRLLVL.